These 17 T cell receptor beta chains came from one sample sequenced in a study of chemoradiotherapy in HPV16-positive cancers. Some clones are missing from TCRdb's copy, which holds only in-frame ones; the method was immunoSEQ multiplex PCR. The data show roughly 20,000 clones, 84% seen once. The sample was blood, taken from a patient who underwent chemoradiotherapy. Receptors were obtained from a human donor with HPV-associated anogenital cancer.

The genes are TRBV2 and TRBJ2-3; 9 nucleotides agree with TRBD1. The CDR3 is 14 residues long. Germline assignment: CDR1 SNHLY and CDR2 FYNNEI. V shed 6 bases and J 2 bases; nucleotides not matched to a gene: 3. The CDR3 nucleotides read TGTGCCAGCAGGGACAGGGGCCCCACAGATACGCAGTATTTT. It codes for CASRDRGPTDTQYF.

Only a few counts were recorded for this clone. The chain couples TRBV10-3 to TRBJ2-7, with 8 nucleotides matching TRBD2. The CDR3 has 12 residues. CDR1 is ENHRY, CDR2 SYGVKD, per germline. The V and J ends lost 7 bases and 4 bases, in that order; junction bases with no gene match: 3. CDR3 nucleotide sequence: TGTGCCATCAACGGGAGGGGATACGAGCAGTACTTC. Its translation: CAINGRGYEQYF.

The chain uses TRBV5-1 and TRBJ1-3, with 7 bases fitting TRBD1. CDR3 size: 15 residues. CDR1 and CDR2 (germline): SGHRS, YFSETQ. V lost 4 bases to trimming and J lost 7 bases; unmatched junction nucleotides: 11. This CDR3 is CASSTGQTGRNTIYF. DNA for the CDR3: TGCGCCAGCAGCACCGGGCAGACAGGGAGGAACACCATATATTTT.

The gene calls are TRBV7-9 and TRBJ1-5, with a weak D call TRBD1 (5 bases). V was cut by 5 bases and J by 2 bases, with 16 bases left in between. This CDR3 region has 16 residues. Germline CDR1 is SEHNR and CDR2 is FQNEAQ (reference sequence). The CDR3 is CASSHGGLGGNQPQHF. The CDR3 coding sequence is TGTGCCAGCAGCCACGGGGGTCTGGGAGGCAATCAGCCCCAGCATTTT.

This clone was seen once. The genes are TRBV6-6 and TRBJ2-5; D is uncertain. V lost 6 bases and J lost 0, with 11 bases in between. From germline, CDR1 is MNHNY and CDR2 SVGAGI (reference sequence). The CDR3 has 14 amino acids. The CDR3 DNA reads as TGTGCCAGCAGCGCCCGACGGGACCAAGAGACCCAGTACTTC. Translation gives CASSARRDQETQYF.

CDR3 residues: CASSFGTGGGPNTEAFF. CDR3 nucleotides: TGTGCCAGCAGCTTCGGGACGGGAGGGGGGCCGAACACTGAAGCTTTCTTT. V is TRBV7-2 and J is TRBJ1-1; perhaps TRBD1 as D (6 bases). The germline V gene encodes CDR1 SGHTA and CDR2 FQGNSA. The CDR3 consists of 17 residues. V shed 3 bases and J shed 1 base, with 18 bases lying between them.

The chain employs TRBV11-2 and TRBJ2-7; possible D gene TRBD2, 5 bases. CDR3 length: 12 amino acids. The V gene lost 3 bases and the J gene lost 3 bases, with 6 bases spanning the gap. The germline V gene encodes CDR1 SGHAT and CDR2 FQNNGV. The CDR3 bases are TGTGCCAGCAGCTTCGGGAACTACGAGCAGTACTTC. Protein: CASSFGNYEQYF.

V and J are TRBV5-6 and TRBJ1-3, with 9 bases matching TRBD1. CDR1 and CDR2 from the germline V gene are SGHDT and YYEEEE. The CDR3 consists of 15 residues. The trim removed 3 bases at V and 5 bases at J, leaving 6 bases unmatched. The CDR3 is CASSSTGQGRNTIYF. DNA for the CDR3: TGTGCCAGCAGCTCTACTGGACAGGGGAGAAACACCATATATTTT.

The chain employs TRBV29-1 and TRBJ2-4; no clear D. V lost 4 bases to trimming and J lost 6 bases, with 7 bases between them. The CDR3 spans 11 residues. The germline CDR1 and CDR2 sequences are SQVTM and ANQGSEA. CDR3 in amino acids: CSVALGNIQYF. The CDR3 DNA reads as TGCAGCGTTGCTCTGGGAAACATTCAGTACTTC.

The sample holds a few counts of this clone. This chain connects TRBV7-8 to TRBJ1-2; 8 positions match TRBD1. Germline V gives CDR1 SGHVS, CDR2 FQNEAQ. CDR3 length equals 16 residues. The V gene end was trimmed by 0 bases and the J gene end by 8 bases; junction bases not matched to a gene: 11. CDR3 coding DNA: TGTGCCAGCAGCTTAGCCAGCACCGGGACAGGAGTAGGCTACACCTTC. This codes for CASSLASTGTGVGYTF.

This clone was counted a few times. This sequence joins TRBV2 and TRBJ1-3; D not certain. CDR3 size: 15 residues. V lost 3 bases to trimming and J lost 4 bases, with 13 bases between them. Germline V gene sequence: CDR1 SNHLY, CDR2 FYNNEI. CDR3 in DNA: TGTGCCAGCAGTGAGTCACGATCAGACGGAAACACCATATATTTT. Protein product: CASSESRSDGNTIYF.

CDR3 sequence (DNA): TGTGCCAGCAGCTCTCGAGGGGCCAACGTCCTGACTTTC. Amino acids: CASSSRGANVLTF. J is TRBJ2-6 and V is TRBV7-9; D is ambiguous. The CDR3 contains 13 residues. V lost 4 bases to trimming and J lost 4 bases, with 5 bases between them. Germline values: CDR1 SEHNR, CDR2 FQNEAQ (reference sequence).

The chain links TRBV6-6 to TRBJ1-1; no clear D gene. The CDR3 has 14 amino acids. Trimming took off 3 bases at V and 4 bases at J, with 12 bases between the two ends. From germline, CDR1 is MNHNY and CDR2 SVGAGI (reference sequence). CDR3 DNA: TGTGCCAGCAGTTATAGTCAAGAGGGCACTGAAGCTTTCTTT. Translating gives CASSYSQEGTEAFF.

The J gene is TRBJ2-3, the V gene TRBV9; D is unresolved. The length of the CDR3 is 16 residues. Germline V CDR1 and CDR2: SGDLS, YYNGEE. V lost 0 bases and J lost 1, with 12 bases in between. Here the CDR3 DNA reads TGTGCCAGCAGCGTAGGTCCCTCACTCCGCACAGATACGCAGTATTTT. Translation gives CASSVGPSLRTDTQYF.

The chain employs TRBV2 and TRBJ2-5; tentatively, D is TRBD2 (6 bases). The CDR3 consists of 16 residues. Per the germline V gene, CDR1 is SNHLY and CDR2 is FYNNEI. Trimming left V 2 bases short and J 2 bases short, with 15 bases between. The CDR3 region is CASSESAGSLQETQYF. CDR3 DNA: TGTGCCAGCAGTGAATCGGCGGGGAGCTTACAAGAGACCCAGTACTTC.

This chain joins TRBV5-1 and TRBJ2-3; unclear D gene. Germline V CDR1 and CDR2: SGHRS, YFSETQ. Trimming took off 5 bases at V and 3 bases at J, with 13 bases between the two ends. This CDR3 contains 14 residues. DNA of the CDR3: TGCGCCAGCAGGAGCGAAGGGAAAACAGATACGCAGTATTTT. This encodes CASRSEGKTDTQYF.

The chain is built from TRBV5-1 and TRBJ2-3; 10 positions agree with TRBD2. V lost 0 bases and J lost 6; bases outside the gene matches: 10. This CDR3 has 17 residues. From germline, CDR1 is SGHRS and CDR2 YFSETQ. The CDR3: CASSLGSSGGPPDTQYF. CDR3 DNA: TGCGCCAGCAGCTTGGGTAGTAGCGGGGGGCCCCCCGATACGCAGTATTTT.